Shown below are 27 T cell receptor beta chains from a single sample sequenced in a study of cytomegalovirus exposure and HLA in healthy donors. The PCR had 60 Vbeta and 13 Jbeta primers. Produced via immunoSEQ multiplex PCR; TCRdb's table is partial and in-frame only. The sample yields about 160,000 clones, roughly 72% seen once. The material sequenced was PBMCs. The receptors were sampled from a man aged 40-49 years in good health and CMV-seropositive.

V usage is TRBV7-2 and J usage is TRBJ1-2, with TRBD1 matching over 7 bases. There are 16 residues in the CDR3. V lost 0 bases and J lost 1; bases outside the gene matches: 5. Germline CDR1 and CDR2: SGHTA and FQGNSA. This CDR3 is CASSLARRGDNYGYTF. The DNA for the CDR3 is TGTGCCAGCAGCTTAGCGCGCAGGGGGGATAACTATGGCTACACCTTC.

The rearrangement uses TRBV18 and TRBJ2-5, with a weak D call TRBD1 (7 bases). CDR3 length: 13 residues. Trimming stripped 3 bases from V and 9 bases from J, with 14 bases between. Germline-derived CDR1 and CDR2 are KGHSH and LQKENI. DNA for the CDR3: TGTGCCAGCTCACCCACGGAGGGGGCGGCCCAGTACTTC. Protein: CASSPTEGAAQYF.

This chain uses TRBV28 with TRBJ1-1, with TRBD1 matching over 9 bases. V was clipped by 6 bases and J by 4 bases; unmatched bases: 9. Germline V CDR1 and CDR2: MDHEN, SYDVKM. The CDR3 runs to 15 residues. The CDR3 region has the DNA TGTGCCAGCAGGCAGACAGGGGGAAGGGGCACTGAAGCTTTCTTT. It is translated as CASRQTGGRGTEAFF.

The chain combines TRBV5-1 with TRBJ1-1; 8 bases fit TRBD1. Per germline, CDR1 SGHRS and CDR2 YFSETQ. V gave up 2 bases and J gave up 4 bases; unmatched junction bases: 7. The CDR3 loop spans 15 amino acids. CDR3 nucleotides: TGCGCCAGCAGCTTTAGGCCCCAGGGGGCCACTGAAGCTTTCTTT. This gives the protein CASSFRPQGATEAFF.

The chain combines TRBV15 with TRBJ2-7, with TRBD1 as a possible D gene (6 bases). The germline V and J ends were trimmed by 4 bases and 7 bases, with 20 bases remaining between them. The germline CDR1 and CDR2 sequences are LNHNV and YYDKDF (reference sequence). The CDR3 contains 15 residues. Here the CDR3 DNA reads TGTGCCACCAGCAATAACAGGGCCTCCCTTTGGGAGCAGTACTTC. This sequence encodes CATSNNRASLWEQYF.

This clone was detected a few times. The chain is built from TRBV5-1 and TRBJ2-7, with D perhaps matching TRBD1 (6 bases). CDR1 and CDR2 (germline): SGHRS, YFSETQ. The V end lost 5 bases, the J end lost 0 bases, and 12 bases lay between the germline ends. CDR3 length equals 14 residues. The CDR3 DNA is TGCGCCAGCAGGGCACAGGGATACTCCTACGAGCAGTACTTC. Encoded protein: CASRAQGYSYEQYF.

The gene calls are TRBV19 and TRBJ1-4; 9 nucleotides match TRBD1. CDR1 and CDR2 (germline): LNHDA, SQIVND (reference sequence). CDR3 length: 15 amino acids. V shed 6 bases, J shed 4 bases, and the junction held 6 bases outside the gene matches. CDR3 amino acids: CASRGWTGVNEKLFF. The CDR3 coding sequence is TGTGCCAGTAGGGGATGGACAGGGGTTAATGAAAAACTGTTTTTT.

This clone occurred a few times. The chain links TRBV7-6 to TRBJ2-3, with 12 bases fitting TRBD2. The CDR3 is 20 residues long. The V segment lost 5 bases and the J segment 0 bases; nucleotides outside the gene matches: 15. CDR1 and CDR2 from the germline V gene are SGHVS and FNYEAQ. DNA for the CDR3: TGTGCCAGCAGCCTCCGGGGGGCTAGCGGGGGGGGCAGAAGCACAGATACGCAGTATTTT. The encoded protein is CASSLRGASGGGRSTDTQYF.

This chain links TRBV6-4 with TRBJ2-3, with D possibly TRBD1 on 6 matching bases. The CDR3 sequence is 15 residues long. Germline CDR1 MRHNA, CDR2 SNTAGT. The V gene lost 5 bases and the J gene lost 0 bases, with 12 bases spanning the gap. This CDR3 is CASSPDRHSTDTQYF. The CDR3 nucleotides read TGTGCCAGCAGTCCGGACAGACATAGCACAGATACGCAGTATTTT.

The CDR3 nucleotides read TGTGCCAGCAGTTTTCGGGGGGATGGCTATGGCTACACCTTC. This translates into CASSFRGDGYGYTF. The rearrangement uses TRBV6-5 and TRBJ1-2, with D perhaps matching TRBD1 (5 bases). The ends were cut back, 4 bases at V and 4 bases at J, with 13 bases in the middle. The germline V gene has CDR1 MNHEY and CDR2 SVGAGI. The CDR3 consists of 14 residues.

J is TRBJ1-6 and V is TRBV15; the match to TRBD1 covers 9 bases. The germline CDR1 and CDR2 sequences are LNHNV and YYDKDF (reference sequence). This CDR3 comprises 17 residues. Trimming removed 3 bases from V and 6 bases from J; junction bases left unmatched: 9. DNA for the CDR3: TGTGCCACCAGCAGGCTAACAGGGGGCGAAGTTAATTCACCCCTCCACTTT. Translated: CATSRLTGGEVNSPLHF.

This clone was counted once. The chain links TRBV27 to TRBJ1-6; 8 bases are shared with TRBD1. The trim removed 6 bases at V and 11 bases at J, leaving 6 bases unmatched. CDR3 length: 13 residues. From germline, CDR1 is MNHEY and CDR2 SMNVEV (reference sequence). This chain's CDR3 is CASSQTGVPPLHF. In DNA form, the CDR3 reads TGTGCCAGCAGCCAGACAGGGGTCCCACCCCTCCACTTT.

The chain has TRBV28 and TRBJ1-1; possible D gene TRBD1, 6 bases. The CDR3 loop spans 14 amino acids. Germline V gives CDR1 MDHEN, CDR2 SYDVKM. The V end lost 6 bases, the J end lost 4 bases, and 15 bases lay between the germline ends. The CDR3 coding sequence is TGTGCCAGCAGGTCGGGGGGCGAGGTCACTGAAGCTTTCTTT. Translation gives CASRSGGEVTEAFF.

This clone was observed a single time. The chain uses TRBV2 and TRBJ2-7, with TRBD1 matching over 7 bases. Unmatched junction bases numbered 10, after V lost 7 bases and J lost 7 bases. CDR3 length: 13 amino acids. Germline V lookup: CDR1 SNHLY, CDR2 FYNNEI. The CDR3 sequence: CASNDRAQEEQYF. The CDR3 DNA is TGTGCCAGCAACGACAGGGCGCAGGAGGAGCAGTACTTC.

The chain links TRBV11-2 to TRBJ1-3; D might be TRBD1 (5 bases). This CDR3 is built from 16 residues. CDR1 SGHAT and CDR2 FQNNGV come from the germline V gene. V was cut by 5 bases and J by 0 bases, with 14 bases left in between. The CDR3 DNA reads TGTGCCAGCAGCCCTTTGCGGGGACGCTCTGGAAACACCATATATTTT. Its translation: CASSPLRGRSGNTIYF. Looking up the rest from reference TRBV11-2 and TRBJ1-3 gives the full variable domain: EAGVAQSPRYKIIEKRQSVAFWCNPISGHATLYWYQQILGQGPKLLIQFQNNGVVDDSQLPKDRFSAERLKGVDSTLKIQPAKLEDSAVYLCASSPLRGRSGNTIYFGEGSWLTVV.

The chain has TRBV5-5 and TRBJ1-1; 7 nucleotides align to TRBD1. Germline CDR1 is SGHKS and CDR2 is YYEKEE (reference sequence). CDR3 size: 15 residues. Losses at the gene ends were 5 bases for V and 1 base for J; bases not matched to a gene: 8. Here the CDR3 DNA reads TGTGCCAGCAGGAAGACAGGGCGGGGGAACACTGAAGCTTTCTTT. Translating gives CASRKTGRGNTEAFF.

V usage is TRBV4-3 and J usage is TRBJ1-4; D unclear. The germline gives CDR1 LGHNA, CDR2 YSLEER. CDR3 size: 14 residues. Trimming pared 0 bases from V and 8 bases from J, leaving 10 bases between. CDR3 sequence reads: CASSQEGVREKLFF. CDR3 coding DNA: TGCGCCAGCAGCCAAGAAGGAGTAAGGGAAAAACTGTTTTTT.

The CDR3 loop reads CASIRDRSSGNTIYF. The CDR3 nucleotides read TGTGCCAGCATCCGGGACAGGTCCTCTGGAAACACCATATATTTT. This chain uses TRBV6-5 with TRBJ1-3, with 8 nucleotides matching TRBD1. The germline CDR1 and CDR2 sequences are MNHEY and SVGAGI. V lost 7 bases, J lost 0 bases, and 5 bases stayed unmatched. The CDR3 contains 15 residues.

The chain links TRBV5-1 to TRBJ1-1; 8 bases fit TRBD1. Germline CDR1 and CDR2: SGHRS and YFSETQ. CDR3 length equals 16 residues. J gave up 0 bases and V 1 base, and 5 bases lay outside the gene matches. The CDR3 sequence: CASSLSQGAVNTEAFF. The CDR3 region has the DNA TGCGCCAGCAGCTTGAGTCAGGGGGCGGTGAACACTGAAGCTTTCTTT.

Regarding this clone: No conserved phenylalanine or tryptophan ends this CDR3, so it is likely a read error. The J gene is TRBJ1-2, the V gene TRBV6-5, with D possibly being TRBD1 (5 bases). CDR3 size: 15 residues. V lost 2 bases and J 0 bases, leaving 10 bases between the germline ends. The germline CDR1 and CDR2 sequences are MNHEY and SVGAGI. CDR3 DNA sequence: TGTGCCAGCAGTTACCTTACAGGAGCTAACTATGGCTACACCCTC. It yields the protein CASSYLTGANYGYTL.

The chain is built from TRBV7-2 and TRBJ1-1; TRBD1 is a possible D gene (5 bases). Trimming stripped 5 bases from V and 8 bases from J, with 15 bases between. In germline, CDR1 is SGHTA, CDR2 FQGNSA. The CDR3 has 13 amino acids. The CDR3 region has the DNA TGTGCCAGCAGCCCAGTAGGTCGACAGGAAGCTTTCTTT. Protein: CASSPVGRQEAFF.

This clone has a handful of counts. The gene calls are TRBV2 and TRBJ2-6; maybe TRBD1 (6 bases). CDR1 and CDR2 from the germline V gene are SNHLY and FYNNEI. This CDR3 has 16 residues. The ends were cut back, 6 bases at V and 2 bases at J, with 14 bases in the middle. In nucleotides, the CDR3 is TGTGCCAGCAGGAAAAACAGGGACGCTGGGGCCAACGTCCTGACTTTC. Amino acids: CASRKNRDAGANVLTF.

The rearrangement links TRBV15 to TRBJ2-4, with a possible D match to TRBD1 (6 bases). The CDR3 runs 16 residues. Trimming removed 4 bases from V and 3 bases from J, with 16 bases in between. CDR1 LNHNV and CDR2 YYDKDF come from the germline V gene (reference sequence). The CDR3 region has the DNA TGTGCCACCAGCAAATCACAGGGAACGGACAAAAACATTCAGTACTTC. This translates into CATSKSQGTDKNIQYF.

The V call is TRBV5-1, the J call TRBJ1-1; D not resolved. This CDR3 has 12 residues. V was shortened by 4 bases and J by 8 bases, with 12 bases between the two germline ends. The germline V gene has CDR1 SGHRS and CDR2 YFSETQ. CDR3 amino acids: CASSQSAGEAFF. Written as DNA, the CDR3 is TGCGCCAGCAGCCAATCGGCGGGCGAAGCTTTCTTT.

The chain joins TRBV5-1 to TRBJ1-4, with unresolved D. This CDR3 has 15 residues. Between the trimmed V and J ends, which lost 4 bases and 5 bases, there was a span of 15 bases. Germline values: CDR1 SGHRS, CDR2 YFSETQ. In DNA form, the CDR3 reads TGCGCCAGCAGCGAATACGGCGGGTTAAATGAAAAACTGTTTTTT. It yields the protein CASSEYGGLNEKLFF.

Points on this clone: Other DNA sequences in this specimen translate into the identical CDR3. The chain couples TRBV7-9 to TRBJ2-7; D is unclear. V dropped 5 bases and J dropped 3 bases, with 5 bases sitting between them. Germline CDR1 reads SEHNR; CDR2 reads FQNEAQ (reference sequence). CDR3 length: 11 amino acids. CDR3 protein: CASSPIYEQYF. The CDR3 DNA is TGTGCCAGCAGCCCTATCTACGAGCAGTACTTC.

Here the CDR3 DNA reads TGTGCCAGCAGCCCCCGACACGGTGGGGAGCAGTACTTC. This sequence encodes CASSPRHGGEQYF. The chain joins TRBV9 to TRBJ2-7, with D unresolved. This CDR3 has 13 residues. The germline V gene encodes CDR1 SGDLS and CDR2 YYNGEE. The germline V and J ends were trimmed by 4 bases and 7 bases, with 15 bases remaining between them.